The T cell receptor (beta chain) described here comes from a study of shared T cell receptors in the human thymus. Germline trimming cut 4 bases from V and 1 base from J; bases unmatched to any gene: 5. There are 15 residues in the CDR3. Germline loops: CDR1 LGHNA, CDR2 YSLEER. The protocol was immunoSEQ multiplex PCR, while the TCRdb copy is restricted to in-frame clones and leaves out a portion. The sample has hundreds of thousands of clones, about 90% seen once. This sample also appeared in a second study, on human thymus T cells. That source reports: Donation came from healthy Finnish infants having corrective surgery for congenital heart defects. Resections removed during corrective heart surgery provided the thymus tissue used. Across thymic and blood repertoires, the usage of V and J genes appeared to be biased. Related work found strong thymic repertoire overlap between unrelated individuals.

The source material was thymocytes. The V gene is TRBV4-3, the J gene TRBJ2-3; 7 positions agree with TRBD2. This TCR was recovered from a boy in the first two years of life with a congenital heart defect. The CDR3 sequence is CASSRSGNRTDTQYF. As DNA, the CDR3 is TGCGCCAGCAGCCGGAGCGGGAACCGCACAGATACGCAGTATTTT.